Below, 8 T cell receptor beta chains from the same sample are listed, as sequenced in a study of T cell responses to AZD1222 COVID-19 vaccine. Here immunoSEQ multiplex PCR was the method, and the copy in TCRdb shows in-frame clones only, minus some. The sample carries some 150,000 clones, around 87% recorded once. Material: peripheral blood, obtained 28 days after the second AZD1222 dose. The receptors derive from an adult who received the AZD1222 COVID-19 vaccine.

V gene TRBV11-3 combines with J gene TRBJ2-3, with 16 bases aligning to TRBD2. Germline V gives CDR1 SGHNT, CDR2 YENEEA. The CDR3 has 15 amino acids. The ends lost 5 bases at V and 11 bases at J; junction bases unmatched: 7. The CDR3 nucleotides read TGTGCCAGCAGCCCTACCGGGACTAGCGGGGGGGGGCAGTATTTT. It encodes CASSPTGTSGGGQYF.

The J gene is TRBJ2-2, the V gene TRBV5-1; possible D gene TRBD2, 7 bases. CDR3 length: 14 residues. The germline CDR1 and CDR2 sequences are SGHRS and YFSETQ. V lost 3 bases to trimming and J lost 6 bases, with 12 bases between them. Written as DNA, the CDR3 is TGCGCCAGCAGCTCCGAGGGGGGGGCCGGGGAGCTGTTTTTT. This translates into CASSSEGGAGELFF.

This chain joins TRBV15 and TRBJ1-5, with D possibly matching TRBD1 (6 bases). CDR1 is LNHNV and CDR2 is YYDKDF in the germline V gene (reference sequence). The CDR3 extends over 15 amino acids. Trimming shortened V by 1 base and J by 5 bases, and 12 bases separated the two germline ends. The CDR3 reads CATSRAGKGDQPQHF. The CDR3 DNA sequence: TGTGCCACCAGCAGAGCAGGAAAGGGGGATCAGCCCCAGCATTTT.

The V and J genes are TRBV10-1 and TRBJ2-3; no clear D gene. CDR1 and CDR2 (germline): WNHNN, SYGVQD (reference sequence). This CDR3 region has 15 residues. The ends were cut back, 8 bases at V and 0 bases at J, with 15 bases in the middle. The CDR3 DNA sequence: TGCGCCAGCTTCCGGACGGCCTCTAGCACAGATACGCAGTATTTT. Amino acid sequence: CASFRTASSTDTQYF.

The J gene is TRBJ2-7, the V gene TRBV11-2; TRBD2 is a possible D gene (6 bases). The CDR3 loop spans 14 amino acids. From germline, CDR1 is SGHAT and CDR2 FQNNGV. The V end was cut by 6 bases, the J end by 4 bases, with 16 bases between. In nucleotides, the CDR3 is TGTGCCAGCAGGTTGTCCGGGGGACCATACGAGCAGTACTTC. Amino acids: CASRLSGGPYEQYF. The full variable domain, completed using reference TRBV11-2 and TRBJ2-7, is EAGVAQSPRYKIIEKRQSVAFWCNPISGHATLYWYQQILGQGPKLLIQFQNNGVVDDSQLPKDRFSAERLKGVDSTLKIQPAKLEDSAVYLCASRLSGGPYEQYFGPGTRLTVT.

This clone was recorded a few times. The chain carries TRBV5-6 and TRBJ2-7; 7 bases fit TRBD2. Germline lookup yields CDR1 SGHDT and CDR2 YYEEEE. The junction had 4 bases not matched to a gene; V was cut back by 1 base and J by 0 bases. The CDR3 length is 15 residues. In nucleotides, the CDR3 is TGTGCCAGCAGCTTGTGGGGCGGGGGCTCCTACGAGCAGTACTTC. The encoded protein is CASSLWGGGSYEQYF. Full variable domain (rest looked up from reference TRBV5-6 and TRBJ2-7): DAGVTQSPTHLIKTRGQQVTLRCSPKSGHDTVSWYQQALGQGPQFIFQYYEEEERQRGNFPDRFSGHQFPNYSSELNVNALLLGDSALYLCASSLWGGGSYEQYFGPGTRLTVT.

The rearrangement uses TRBV9 and TRBJ1-3, with no clear D. With 4 bases removed from V and 0 bases from J, the gap between germline ends came to 5 bases. Germline V gene lookup returns CDR1 SGDLS and CDR2 YYNGEE. The CDR3 contains 13 residues. As DNA, the CDR3 is TGTGCCAGCAGCCAGCACTCTGGAAACACCATATATTTT. Amino acids: CASSQHSGNTIYF.

The J gene is TRBJ2-1, the V gene TRBV7-2; 8 nucleotides match TRBD1. Germline V gene lookup returns CDR1 SGHTA and CDR2 FQGNSA. The CDR3 spans 16 residues. The V gene end was trimmed by 2 bases and the J gene end by 3 bases; junction bases not matched to a gene: 6. CDR3 in amino acids: CASSLKRTGYYNEQFF. CDR3 nucleotide sequence: TGTGCCAGCAGCTTAAAACGGACAGGGTACTACAATGAGCAGTTCTTC.